A selection of T cell receptor beta chains follows, all from one sample in a study of cytomegalovirus exposure and HLA in healthy donors. Profiling relied on immunoSEQ multiplex PCR, and the TCRdb table lists in-frame clones only, not all of them. The data contain around 110,000 clones, roughly four fifths of them singletons. The sequencing sample was made of PBMCs. The receptors shown here come from a man aged 25 to 45 in good health and CMV-seropositive. The CDR3 runs from the conserved cysteine through the conserved F or W. Fields, in order: V gene, D gene, J gene, clone size, CDR3 DNA, CDR3 protein. A D gene is named only where the DNA matches it firmly. Expanded clones are given a class, and other clones once, few, many or no size at all.

TRBV10-3	TRBD1	TRBJ1-2	.	TGTGCCATCAGTGAGCCGGGACAGCCGAACTATGGCTACACCTTC	CAISEPGQPNYGYTF
TRBV11-2	.	TRBJ2-7	.	TGTGCCAGCAGCTTAAACGAGGAGGACGAGCAGTACTTC	CASSLNEEDEQYF
TRBV10-2	TRBD2	TRBJ2-1	.	TGCGCCAGCGGGCCCGTAGCGGGACTATCTAATGAGCAGTTCTTC	CASGPVAGLSNEQFF
TRBV5-4	.	TRBJ1-1	.	TGTGCCAGCAGCCGCACGCGGGGTGGCGCTGAAGCTTTCTTT	CASSRTRGGAEAFF
TRBV5-4	.	TRBJ2-7	few	TGTGCCAGCAGCTTAGGATTTGACAGCTACTACGAGCAGTACTTC	CASSLGFDSYYEQYF
TRBV5-4	.	TRBJ2-6	.	TGTGCCAGCAGCTTACAGGGTTTACAAAACTCTGGGGCCAACGTCCTGACTTTC	CASSLQGLQNSGANVLTF
TRBV19	TRBD1	TRBJ1-2	.	TGTGCCAGTACCCGACAGGGTTACTATGGCTACACCTTC	CASTRQGYYGYTF
TRBV9	TRBD2	TRBJ2-5	.	TGTGCCAGCAGCCCCCGGACTAGCGCAGAGACCCAGTACTTC	CASSPRTSAETQYF
TRBV11-2	.	TRBJ1-6	once	TGTGCCAGCAGCTTAGTCGGGGGACCCCTCCACTTT	CASSLVGGPLHF
TRBV6-1	TRBD2	TRBJ2-7	.	TGTGCCAGCCACCTAGCGGGGGCCTCCTACGAGCAGTACTTC	CASHLAGASYEQYF
TRBV15	TRBD1	TRBJ1-2	.	TGTGCCACCAGCAGGCGCCCGGGACAGGGGAACTATGGCTACACCTTC	CATSRRPGQGNYGYTF
TRBV7-2	.	TRBJ2-2	.	TGTGCCAGCAGGGACTGGAACACCGGGGAGCTGTTTTTT	CASRDWNTGELFF
TRBV6-1	.	TRBJ2-1	.	TGTGCCAGCAGCCCTACGGGAAAGTCCTACAATGAGCAGTTCTTC	CASSPTGKSYNEQFF
TRBV6-4	.	TRBJ1-2	.	TGTGCCAGCAGTGAAGCCGGGACTATGACGCTTCATGGCTACACCTTC	CASSEAGTMTLHGYTF
TRBV28	TRBD1	TRBJ1-1	.	TGTGCCAGCAGCTCACCGGGACAGAGCACTGAAGCTTTCTTT	CASSSPGQSTEAFF
TRBV5-4	TRBD2	TRBJ2-1	.	TGTGCCAGCAGCTTAAGTACTAGCGGGAGCTACAATGAGCAGTTCTTC	CASSLSTSGSYNEQFF
TRBV28	TRBD1	TRBJ1-1	.	TGTGCCAGCATCACAGGGGGCAGGGACACTGAAGCTTTCTTT	CASITGGRDTEAFF